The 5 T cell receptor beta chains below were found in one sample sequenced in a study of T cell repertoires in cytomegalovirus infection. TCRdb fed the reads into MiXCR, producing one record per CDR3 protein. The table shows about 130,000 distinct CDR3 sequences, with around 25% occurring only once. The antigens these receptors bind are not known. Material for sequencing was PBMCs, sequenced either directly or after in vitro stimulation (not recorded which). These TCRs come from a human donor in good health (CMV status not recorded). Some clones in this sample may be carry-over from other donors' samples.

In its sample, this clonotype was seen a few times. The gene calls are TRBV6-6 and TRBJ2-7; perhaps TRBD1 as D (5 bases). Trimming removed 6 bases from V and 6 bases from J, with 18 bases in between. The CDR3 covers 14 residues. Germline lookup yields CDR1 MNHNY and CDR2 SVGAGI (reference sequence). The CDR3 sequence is CASSPKDTSVEQYV. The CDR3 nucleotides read TGTGCCAGCAGCCCTAAGGACACGTCTGTCGAGCAGTACGTC.

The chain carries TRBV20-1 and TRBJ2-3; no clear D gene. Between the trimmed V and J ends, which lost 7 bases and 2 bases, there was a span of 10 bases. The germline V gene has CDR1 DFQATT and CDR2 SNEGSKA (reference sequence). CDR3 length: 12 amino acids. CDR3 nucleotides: TGCAGTGGAGGCAGATACACAGATACGCAGTATTTT. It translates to CSGGRYTDTQYF.

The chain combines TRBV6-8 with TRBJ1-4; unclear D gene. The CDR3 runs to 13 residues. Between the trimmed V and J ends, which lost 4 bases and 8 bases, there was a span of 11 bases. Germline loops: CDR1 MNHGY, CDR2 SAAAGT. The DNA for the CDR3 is TGTGCCAGCAGTTCAGGCGTCGAGGAAAAACTGTTTTTT. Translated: CASSSGVEEKLFF.

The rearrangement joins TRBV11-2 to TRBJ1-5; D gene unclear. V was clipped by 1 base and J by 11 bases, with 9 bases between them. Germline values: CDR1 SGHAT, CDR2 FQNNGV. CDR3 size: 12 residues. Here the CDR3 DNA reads TGTGCCAGCAGCTTAGGCGCTGTAACCCAGCATTTT. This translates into CASSLGAVTQHF. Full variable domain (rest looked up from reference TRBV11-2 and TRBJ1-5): EAGVAQSPRYKIIEKRQSVAFWCNPISGHATLYWYQQILGQGPKLLIQFQNNGVVDDSQLPKDRFSAERLKGVDSTLKIQPAKLEDSAVYLCASSLGAVTQHFGDGTRLSIL.

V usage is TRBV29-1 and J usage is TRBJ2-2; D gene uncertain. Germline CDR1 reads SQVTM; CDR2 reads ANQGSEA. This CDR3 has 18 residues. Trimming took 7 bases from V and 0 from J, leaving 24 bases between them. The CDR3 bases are TGCAGCGCCCGTGTCCCCCCTCGACTGAGAACGAACACCGGGGAGCTGTTTTTT. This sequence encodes CSARVPPRLRTNTGELFF.